These 27 T cell receptor beta chains came from one sample sequenced in a study of T cell responses to AZD1222 COVID-19 vaccine. Profiling relied on immunoSEQ multiplex PCR, and the TCRdb table lists in-frame clones only, not all of them. The sample gives about 83,000 clones, around 87% of which show up once; 4.7% is in the top ten. This specimen consisted of peripheral blood, obtained on day 0 of MenACWY control vaccination. The receptors stem from an adult in good health.

The V and J genes are TRBV6-5 and TRBJ2-1; a weak D match, TRBD2 (6 bases). Germline V gives CDR1 MNHEY, CDR2 SVGAGI. The ends were cut back, 8 bases at V and 5 bases at J, with 13 bases in the middle. The CDR3 contains 13 residues. The DNA of the CDR3 is TGTGCCAGCCTAGCGCAGAAGGACAATGAGCAGTTCTTC. This encodes CASLAQKDNEQFF.

The genes are TRBV5-4 and TRBJ1-1; no definite D call. This CDR3 comprises 15 residues. Trimming left V 0 bases short and J 0 bases short, with 9 bases between. Per germline, CDR1 SGHNT and CDR2 YYREEE (reference sequence). The CDR3 DNA sequence: TGTGCCAGCAGCTTGGGGAGCAGCATGAACACTGAAGCTTTCTTT. It codes for CASSLGSSMNTEAFF.

V usage is TRBV28 and J usage is TRBJ1-2; no reliable D call. V lost 3 bases, J lost 3 bases, and 11 bases lay in between. The germline gives CDR1 MDHEN, CDR2 SYDVKM. This CDR3 region has 14 residues. The CDR3: CASSFDGRDYGYTF. CDR3 nucleotides: TGTGCCAGCAGTTTTGACGGACGAGACTATGGCTACACCTTC.

This clone was detected only once. V is TRBV27 and J is TRBJ2-3, with no clear D. Trimming removed 0 bases at V and 6 bases at J, with 4 bases between. In germline, CDR1 is MNHEY, CDR2 SMNVEV (reference sequence). CDR3 length: 12 residues. DNA for the CDR3: TGTGCCAGCAGTTTATCTGCGGATACGCAGTATTTT. Its protein product is CASSLSADTQYF.

V is TRBV30 and J is TRBJ2-3, with 9 positions matching TRBD2. The germline V gene has CDR1 GTSNPN and CDR2 SVGIG (reference sequence). The CDR3 totals 16 residues. J gave up 4 bases and V 2 bases, and 10 bases lay outside the gene matches. The CDR3 DNA sequence: TGTGCCTGGAGTCCCGGACTAGCGAGGTCGGCAGATACGCAGTATTTT. Protein sequence: CAWSPGLARSADTQYF.

This sequence joins TRBV5-4 and TRBJ2-7; no firm D call. This CDR3 is 14 amino acids long. The V gene's germline CDR1 is SGHNT and CDR2 YYREEE (reference sequence). With 4 bases removed from V and 6 bases from J, the gap between germline ends came to 17 bases. The CDR3 DNA sequence: TGTGCCAGCAGCCACGGGCTCAAAACCGGCGAGCAGTACTTC. Residues: CASSHGLKTGEQYF. Combining the CDR3 with reference TRBV5-4 and TRBJ2-7 gives the whole variable domain ETGVTQSPTHLIKTRGQQVTLRCSSQSGHNTVSWYQQALGQGPQFIFQYYREEENGRGNFPPRFSGLQFPNYSSELNVNALELDDSALYLCASSHGLKTGEQYFGPGTRLTVT.

The gene calls are TRBV6-6 and TRBJ2-1; 7 bases line up with TRBD2. Trimming cost V 5 bases and J 5 bases; bases outside gene matches: 6. This CDR3 is built from 14 residues. Germline CDR1 MNHNY, CDR2 SVGAGI (reference sequence). As DNA, the CDR3 is TGTGCCAGCAGTCAGACTAGCTTAAACAATGAGCAGTTCTTC. As protein: CASSQTSLNNEQFF.

V usage is TRBV9 and J usage is TRBJ2-3; D is perhaps TRBD1 or TRBD2 (5 bases each). Trimming took 1 base from V and 4 from J, leaving 13 bases between them. CDR3 size: 15 residues. Germline V gene sequence: CDR1 SGDLS, CDR2 YYNGEE. CDR3 amino acids: CASSVWDGRPDTQYF. CDR3 DNA: TGTGCCAGCAGCGTATGGGACGGCCGGCCAGATACGCAGTATTTT.

V usage is TRBV6-5 and J usage is TRBJ2-7; D perhaps matches TRBD1 (5 bases). V was shortened by 4 bases and J by 0 bases, with 10 bases between the two germline ends. The germline gives CDR1 MNHEY, CDR2 SVGAGI. This CDR3 is built from 14 residues. CDR3 protein: CASSWTLSSYEQYF. The CDR3 DNA follows: TGTGCCAGCAGTTGGACATTAAGCTCCTACGAGCAGTACTTC.

This chain uses TRBV29-1 with TRBJ2-7; 7 bases are a match to TRBD1. Germline V gene sequence: CDR1 SQVTM, CDR2 ANQGSEA. V shed 5 bases and J 6 bases; nucleotides not matched to a gene: 7. The CDR3 contains 12 residues. CDR3 sequence: CSVLAGGREQYF. CDR3 sequence (DNA): TGCAGCGTTTTGGCAGGGGGACGCGAGCAGTACTTC.

The chain couples TRBV4-3 to TRBJ2-4; tentatively, D is TRBD2 (5 bases). V shed 0 bases and J shed 6 bases, with 12 bases lying between them. The length of the CDR3 is 15 residues. The germline V gene encodes CDR1 LGHNA and CDR2 YSLEER. The CDR3 loop reads CASSQDRGSRNIQYF. CDR3 bases: TGCGCCAGCAGCCAAGATCGGGGTAGCAGAAACATTCAGTACTTC.

On this clone: Distinct nucleotide sequences in the sample also encode this CDR3. The chain joins TRBV7-9 to TRBJ2-5; D is uncertain. Germline V gene sequence: CDR1 SEHNR, CDR2 FQNEAQ (reference sequence). The germline V and J ends were trimmed by 1 base and 5 bases, with 5 bases remaining between them. The CDR3 has 12 amino acids. CDR3 DNA: TGTGCCAGCAGCTTAGTCGGGGAGACCCAGTACTTC. Translated, it gives CASSLVGETQYF.

This clone was seen a single time. The chain combines TRBV5-4 with TRBJ1-2, with a weak D call TRBD1 (5 bases). The CDR3 sequence is 16 residues long. Germline CDR1 and CDR2: SGHNT and YYREEE (reference sequence). V shed 0 bases and J shed 8 bases, with 20 bases lying between them. The CDR3 nucleotides are TGTGCCAGCAGCTTGGTACTCGGGAAAGGGGAAGGAGGCTACACCTTC. Amino acids: CASSLVLGKGEGGYTF.

The CDR3 spells CASSFAGTPSYEQYF. The CDR3 nucleotides are TGCGCCAGCAGCTTCGCCGGGACACCATCCTACGAGCAGTACTTC. The V call is TRBV5-1, the J call TRBJ2-7, with a weak D call TRBD1 (6 bases). CDR3 length: 15 amino acids. Per germline, CDR1 SGHRS and CDR2 YFSETQ. Trimming cost V 2 bases and J 1 base, with 13 bases left between them.

The chain is built from TRBV7-9 and TRBJ2-7, with 7 bases matching TRBD1. CDR1 is SEHNR, CDR2 FQNEAQ, per germline (reference sequence). The V and J ends lost 3 bases and 6 bases, in that order; junction bases with no gene match: 8. The CDR3 sequence is 14 residues long. The CDR3 nucleotides read TGTGCCAGCAGCTTCGAGACAGGGTTCTCCGAGCAGTACTTC. Translated: CASSFETGFSEQYF.

The chain carries TRBV7-2 and TRBJ1-3; D perhaps matches TRBD1 (5 bases). The CDR3 totals 14 residues. The germline V gene has CDR1 SGHTA and CDR2 FQGNSA. Trimming removed 2 bases at V and 3 bases at J, with 8 bases between. The CDR3 is CASSLSRDGNTIYF. CDR3 DNA: TGTGCCAGCAGCTTATCCAGGGATGGAAACACCATATATTTT.

CDR3 sequence reads: CASSISPGSGVDTQYF. In DNA, the CDR3 is TGTGCCAGTAGTATCTCCCCCGGGAGCGGGGTGGATACGCAGTATTTT. V usage is TRBV19 and J usage is TRBJ2-3, with TRBD2 matching 7 bases. The CDR3 runs 16 residues. Germline CDR1 LNHDA, CDR2 SQIVND (reference sequence). The junction had 12 bases not matched to a gene; V was cut back by 3 bases and J by 6 bases.

This chain joins TRBV29-1 and TRBJ1-6; D not certain. The CDR3 sequence is 14 residues long. CDR1 SQVTM and CDR2 ANQGSEA come from the germline V gene. V lost 4 bases to trimming and J lost 5 bases, with 12 bases between them. The CDR3 DNA reads as TGCAGCGTTGGTGGAGGATTCGATAATTCACCCCTCCACTTT. As protein: CSVGGGFDNSPLHF.

The chain has TRBV25-1 and TRBJ2-3; 9 bases are shared with TRBD1. CDR1 is MGHDK, CDR2 SYGVNS, per germline. This CDR3 contains 16 residues. V lost 1 base, J lost 1 base, and 3 bases stayed unmatched. This CDR3 reads CASSELGDRGTDTQYF. The DNA for the CDR3 is TGTGCCAGCAGTGAATTGGGGGACAGGGGCACAGATACGCAGTATTTT.

The chain carries TRBV27 and TRBJ2-7; 11 nucleotides line up with TRBD2. The CDR3 is made up of 19 amino acids. The trim removed 2 bases at V and 4 bases at J, leaving 16 bases unmatched. Germline V gene lookup returns CDR1 MNHEY and CDR2 SMNVEV (reference sequence). CDR3 nucleotide sequence: TGTGCCAGCAGTTTACGGGTTCGGGGGACTAGCGGAGTTTTATACGAGCAGTACTTC. Protein sequence: CASSLRVRGTSGVLYEQYF.

The CDR3: CAWSPGTPDEQYF. CDR3 DNA sequence: TGTGCCTGGAGCCCCGGGACACCAGACGAGCAGTACTTC. This chain connects TRBV30 to TRBJ2-7, with D perhaps TRBD1 (6 bases). The CDR3 is 13 amino acids. The V gene lost 3 bases and the J gene lost 5 bases, with 14 bases spanning the gap. Germline V CDR1 and CDR2: GTSNPN, SVGIG (reference sequence).

The J gene is TRBJ2-3, the V gene TRBV27; the match to TRBD2 covers 15 bases. CDR1 is MNHEY, CDR2 SMNVEV, per germline (reference sequence). Unmatched junction bases numbered 9, after V lost 8 bases and J lost 3 bases. The CDR3 is 17 residues long. CDR3 region: CASGSPGLAGGTDTQYF. DNA of the CDR3: TGTGCCAGCGGGTCTCCGGGACTAGCGGGAGGAACAGATACGCAGTATTTT.

V gene TRBV6-5 combines with J gene TRBJ1-5, with 7 bases fitting TRBD1. With V trimmed by 6 bases and J by 7 bases, 6 bases remained unmatched. This CDR3 comprises 13 residues. Looked up from germline, CDR1 is MNHEY and CDR2 is SVGAGI. The CDR3, as DNA: TGTGCCAGCAGAGACAGGGAGGGACAGCCCCAGCATTTT. Translation: CASRDREGQPQHF.

CDR3 DNA: TGTGCCAGCAGCACCCGGACAGGGTCAAATACGCAGTATTTT. It yields the protein CASSTRTGSNTQYF. The genes are TRBV7-2 and TRBJ2-3, with 8 bases lining up with TRBD1. Germline lookup yields CDR1 SGHTA and CDR2 FQGNSA. V dropped 5 bases and J dropped 7; count of bases not matched to a gene: 8. This CDR3 is 14 amino acids long.

V is TRBV5-4 and J is TRBJ2-7, with TRBD2 matching 8 bases. Germline V lookup: CDR1 SGHNT, CDR2 YYREEE (reference sequence). The CDR3 contains 15 residues. V lost 2 bases and J lost 4; bases outside the gene matches: 8. The CDR3 region has the DNA TGTGCCAGCAGCTTACGGGAGGGCCTCTCGTACGAGCAGTACTTC. It encodes CASSLREGLSYEQYF.

This chain connects TRBV6-1 to TRBJ1-5; no firm D call. This CDR3 has 14 amino acids. V lost 2 bases, J lost 2 bases, and 7 bases lay in between. CDR1 and CDR2 (germline): MNHNS, SASEGT. The CDR3 reads CASSEYAGNQPQHF. The CDR3 DNA reads as TGTGCCAGCAGTGAATATGCAGGCAATCAGCCCCAGCATTTT.

This clone was observed a single time. The chain combines TRBV27 with TRBJ1-2; D gene ambiguous. V lost 6 bases to trimming and J lost 2 bases, with 16 bases between them. The CDR3 is 15 residues long. Germline V gene data show CDR1 as MNHEY and CDR2 as SMNVEV (reference sequence). As DNA, the CDR3 is TGTGCCAGCAGCTTGGGGTTTGGTGCAAACTATGGCTACACCTTC. Protein product: CASSLGFGANYGYTF.